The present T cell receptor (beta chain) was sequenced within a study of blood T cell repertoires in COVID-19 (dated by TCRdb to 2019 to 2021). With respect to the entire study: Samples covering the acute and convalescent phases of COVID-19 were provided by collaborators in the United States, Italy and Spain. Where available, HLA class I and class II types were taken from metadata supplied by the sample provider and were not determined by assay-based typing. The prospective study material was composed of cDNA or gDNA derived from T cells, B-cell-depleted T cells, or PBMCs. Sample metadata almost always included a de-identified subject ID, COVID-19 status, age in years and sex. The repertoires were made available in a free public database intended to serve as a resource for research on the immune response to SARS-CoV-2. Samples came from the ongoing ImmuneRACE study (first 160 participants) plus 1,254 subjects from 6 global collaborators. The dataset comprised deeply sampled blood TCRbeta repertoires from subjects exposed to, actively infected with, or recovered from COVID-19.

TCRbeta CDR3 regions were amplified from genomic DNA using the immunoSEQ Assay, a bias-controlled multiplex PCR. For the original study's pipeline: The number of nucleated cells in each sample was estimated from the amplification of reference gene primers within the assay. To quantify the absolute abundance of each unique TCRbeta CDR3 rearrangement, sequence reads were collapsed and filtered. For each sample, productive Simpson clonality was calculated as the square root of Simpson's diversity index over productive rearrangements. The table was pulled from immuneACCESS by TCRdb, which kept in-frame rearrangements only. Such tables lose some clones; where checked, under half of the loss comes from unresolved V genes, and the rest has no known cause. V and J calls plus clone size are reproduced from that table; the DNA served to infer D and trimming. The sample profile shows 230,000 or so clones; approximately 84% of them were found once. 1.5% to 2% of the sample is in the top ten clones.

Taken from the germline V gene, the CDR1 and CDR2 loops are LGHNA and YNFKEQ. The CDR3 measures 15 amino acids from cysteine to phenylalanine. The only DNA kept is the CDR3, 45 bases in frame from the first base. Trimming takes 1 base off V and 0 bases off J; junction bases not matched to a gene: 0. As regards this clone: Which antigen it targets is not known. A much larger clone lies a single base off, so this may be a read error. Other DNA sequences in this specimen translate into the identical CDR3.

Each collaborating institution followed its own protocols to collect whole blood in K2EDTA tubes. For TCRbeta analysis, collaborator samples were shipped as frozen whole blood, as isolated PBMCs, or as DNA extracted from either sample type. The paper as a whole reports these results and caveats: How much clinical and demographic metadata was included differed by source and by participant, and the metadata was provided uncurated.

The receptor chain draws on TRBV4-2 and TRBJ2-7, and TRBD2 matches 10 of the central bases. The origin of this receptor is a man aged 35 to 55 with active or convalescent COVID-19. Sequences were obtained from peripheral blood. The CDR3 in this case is CASSQGLAGSYEQYF. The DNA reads TGTGCCAGCAGCCAAGGACTAGCGGGCTCCTACGAGCAGTACTTC.